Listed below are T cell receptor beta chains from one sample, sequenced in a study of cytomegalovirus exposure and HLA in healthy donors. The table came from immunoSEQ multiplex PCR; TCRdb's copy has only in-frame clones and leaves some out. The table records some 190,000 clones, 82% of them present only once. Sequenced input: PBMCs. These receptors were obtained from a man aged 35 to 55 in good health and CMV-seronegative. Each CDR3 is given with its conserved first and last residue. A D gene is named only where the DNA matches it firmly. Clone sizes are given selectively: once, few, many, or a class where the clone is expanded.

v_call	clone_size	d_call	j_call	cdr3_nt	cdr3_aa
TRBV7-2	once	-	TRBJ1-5	TGTGCCAGCAGCTTTCCAGGTAGCAATCAGCCCCAGCATTTT	CASSFPGSNQPQHF
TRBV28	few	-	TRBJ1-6	TGTGCCAGCATCAGTTTCCTCTCCTATAATTCACCCCTCCACTTT	CASISFLSYNSPLHF
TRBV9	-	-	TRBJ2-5	TGTGCCAGCAGCGTAGTGGGCGGGGATACCCAAGAGACCCAGTACTTC	CASSVVGGDTQETQYF
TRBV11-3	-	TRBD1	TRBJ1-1	TGTGCCAGCAGCCCACTTCGACGACAGGGCCCCATGGGGGCTTTCTTT	CASSPLRRQGPMGAFF
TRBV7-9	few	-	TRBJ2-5	TGTGCCAGCAGCTTAGAAGGTGGACAGTCCCGGCAGACCCAGTACTTC	CASSLEGGQSRQTQYF
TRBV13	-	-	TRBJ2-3	TGTGCCAGCGCCTCAGGGGGGACCTTCACAGATACGCAGTATTTT	CASASGGTFTDTQYF
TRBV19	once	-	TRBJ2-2	TGTGCCAGTATTCAGGGGTATCGGATGGCCGGGGAGCTGTTTTTT	CASIQGYRMAGELFF
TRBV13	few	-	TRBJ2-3	TGTGCCAGCAGCTTAGCCCTGTATCCAGGGGGCACAGATACGCAGTATTTT	CASSLALYPGGTDTQYF
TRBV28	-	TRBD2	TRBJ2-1	TGTGCCAGCAGTTTATCGCCGCGGGGGGGTCGCAATGAGCAGTTCTTC	CASSLSPRGGRNEQFF
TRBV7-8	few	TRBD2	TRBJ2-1	TGTGCCAGCAGCCCTCTAGCGGGTGTCTACAATGAGCAGTTCTTC	CASSPLAGVYNEQFF
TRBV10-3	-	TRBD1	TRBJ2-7	TGTGCCATCAGCGGGACAGGGTTTAGCTACGAGCAGTACTTC	CAISGTGFSYEQYF
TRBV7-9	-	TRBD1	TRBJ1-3	TGTTCCAGCAGCGCTTTATGGACAGGGGAAAAAAGAAACACCATATATTTT	CSSSALWTGEKRNTIYF
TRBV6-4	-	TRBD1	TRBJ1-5	TGTGCCAGCAGTCCTTCCCGACAGGGGCCGTATCTAGGCAATCAGCCCCAGCATTTT	CASSPSRQGPYLGNQPQHF
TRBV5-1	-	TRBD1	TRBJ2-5	TGCGCCAGCAGCTCCGGACAGGGGAGGGAGACCCAGTACTTC	CASSSGQGRETQYF
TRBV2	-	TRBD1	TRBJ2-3	TGTGCCAGCAGTTTACAGGGGAGAGGTAGCACAGATACGCAGTATTTT	CASSLQGRGSTDTQYF
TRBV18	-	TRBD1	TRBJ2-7	TGTGCCAGCTCACCGGTGGACAGGGGGAACGAGCAGTACTTC	CASSPVDRGNEQYF
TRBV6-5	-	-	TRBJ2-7	TGTGCCAGCAGACCGGACAGTTCCTACGAGCAGTACTTC	CASRPDSSYEQYF
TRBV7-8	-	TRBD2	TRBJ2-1	TGTGCCAGCAGCTTAGACCGGGGGGGGCAGTTCTTC	CASSLDRGGQFF
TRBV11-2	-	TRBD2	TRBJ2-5	TGTGCCAGCAGCTTAGATCCTAGCGGGGCCCAAGAGACCCAGTACTTC	CASSLDPSGAQETQYF
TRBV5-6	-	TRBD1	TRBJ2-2	TGTGCCAGCAGCTGGGGGACAGGGGTCCGAACCGGGGAGCTGTTTTTT	CASSWGTGVRTGELFF
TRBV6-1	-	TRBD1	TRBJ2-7	TGTGCCAGCAAGGTTTACGGACAGGGGAACTACGAGCAGTACTTC	CASKVYGQGNYEQYF
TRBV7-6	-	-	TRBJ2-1	TGTGCCAGCAGCTTAGGAGCGGGTGAGCAGTTCTTC	CASSLGAGEQFF
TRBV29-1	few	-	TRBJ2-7	TGCAGCGTGGGACTTCATTCCTACGAGCAGTACTTC	CSVGLHSYEQYF
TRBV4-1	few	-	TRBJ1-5	TGCGCCAGCAGCCAAGTACAACAGGTCAATCAGCCCCAGCATTTT	CASSQVQQVNQPQHF
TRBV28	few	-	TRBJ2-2	TGTGCCAGCAGCGTACCTATCCAGACTAACACCGGGGAGCTGTTTTTT	CASSVPIQTNTGELFF
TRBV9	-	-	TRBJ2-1	TGTGCCAGCAGCCTTCTAGGTCCTGACAATGAGCAGTTCTTC	CASSLLGPDNEQFF
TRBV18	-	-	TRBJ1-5	TGTGCCAGCTCACCTTCAGGGAGGAGCGGTCAGCCCCAGCATTTT	CASSPSGRSGQPQHF
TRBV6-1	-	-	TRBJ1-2	TGTGCCAGCAACACCGGGGACACAATCTATGGCTACACCTTC	CASNTGDTIYGYTF
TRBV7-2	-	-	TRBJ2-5	TGTGCCAGCAGCCGTAATAGATACCAAGAGACCCAGTACTTC	CASSRNRYQETQYF
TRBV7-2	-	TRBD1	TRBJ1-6	TGTGCCAGCAGCCCAGGGGCGGGGACAGGTAATAGTCTCCACTTT	CASSPGAGTGNSLHF
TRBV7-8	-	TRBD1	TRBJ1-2	TGTGCCAGCAGCCCCGACAGGGGGTCCTATGGCTACACCTTC	CASSPDRGSYGYTF
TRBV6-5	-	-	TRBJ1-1	TGTGCCAGCAGCACCAGGAACACTGAAGCTTTCTTT	CASSTRNTEAFF
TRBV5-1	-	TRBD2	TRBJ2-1	TGCGCCAGCAGCCGGGGCCGGACTAGCGGGACATACAATGAGCAGTTCTTC	CASSRGRTSGTYNEQFF
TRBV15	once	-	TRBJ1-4	TGTGCCACCAGCTCCCGGGGAGCTAATGAAAAACTGTTTTTT	CATSSRGANEKLFF
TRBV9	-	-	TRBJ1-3	TGTGCCAGCAGCGTAACAGGGTCCCTCTCTGGAAACACCATATATTTT	CASSVTGSLSGNTIYF
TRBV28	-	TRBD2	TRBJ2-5	TGTGCCAGCACCTCGACTAGCGGGGTCGAGACCCAGTACTTC	CASTSTSGVETQYF
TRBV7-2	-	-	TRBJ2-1	TGTGCCAGCAGCTTAGCGCTGAGGGGGGGGAATGAGCAGTTCTTC	CASSLALRGGNEQFF
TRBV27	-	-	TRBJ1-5	TGTGCCAGCACTCCGCTCCCATTGAGTCAGCCCCAGCATTTT	CASTPLPLSQPQHF
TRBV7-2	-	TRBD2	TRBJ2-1	TGTGCCAGCAGCTTAGACGGGGGGGACTACAATGAGCAGTTCTTC	CASSLDGGDYNEQFF
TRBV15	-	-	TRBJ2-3	TGTGCCACCAGCCGCCCTGCGGCGGATACGCAGTATTTT	CATSRPAADTQYF
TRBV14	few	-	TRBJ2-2	TGTGCCAGCAGCCAGCGACTTGTGAGCACCGGGGAGCTGTTTTTT	CASSQRLVSTGELFF
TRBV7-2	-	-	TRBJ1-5	TGTGCCAGCAGCGTACAGAAAAATCAGCCCCAGCATTTT	CASSVQKNQPQHF